Described below is a single T cell receptor beta chain sequence and its context. Its target antigen remains unknown. Base qualities are missing; no much larger clone stands one base away. The library was prepared using RACE. TCRdb names NextSeq 500 as the instrument used. Library preparation attached unique molecular identifiers to individual cDNA molecules for quantitative, reproducible TCR counting. Each blood RNA sample was used to sequence both TCR alpha and TCR beta chains. Concerning the study's data processing: The median number of TCRs per sample was approximately 93,000, ranging from about 20,000 to 750,000. The Decombinator software suite was used to annotate the V, J and CDR3 of the TCR reads. Every sample was subsampled to the same number of TCRs (28,000) for the PS versus PT1 abundance plots. TCRs were defined as expanded if absent before sensitization and observed at least eight times at the 2-week time point. TCRdb trimmed public reads at Q25 via fastp, called clones via MiXCR and kept in-frame beta chains. Every CDR3 protein is listed once, alongside the most common genes and DNA of its rows. TCRdb, rather than the study authors, made the V and J calls. This sample comprises some 99,000 distinct CDR3 sequences, roughly a tenth of them detected only once. 3.1% of the sample comes from the top ten.

The record originates from a study of human T cells and chemical hapten exposure (dated by TCRdb to the early 2020s). In the study overall: For sensitization, 2% DPC in acetone was applied to a 2 cm by 2 cm area of upper inner arm skin. Throughout the approximately 22-week study period, patients were also given weekly therapeutic DPC doses on the scalp. Patch testing on the upper back used Finn chambers containing 0.01% DPC, with scoring done after 6 days according to International Contact Dermatitis Research Group standards. Alopecia areata with under or over 50% scalp involvement, alopecia totalis and alopecia universalis were represented in the patient cohort, which was mostly female. Libraries were combined into a pool for sequencing, and differences in TCR yield between samples came mainly from small differences in library volumes within the pool. In alopecia patients, the study followed how the peripheral blood TCR repertoire changed in vivo over primary and secondary sensitization to diphenylcyclopropenone (DPC), a hapten. Blood was sampled from patients pre-sensitization (week 0) and at 2, 6 and about 24 weeks after DPC sensitization. For TCR sequencing, blood came from about 28 alopecia patients at anywhere from one to four time points (pre-sensitization, 2, 6 and 24 weeks). The full study reports these points: Compared with pre-sensitization or healthy control sets, expanded TCRs formed significantly more large CDR3 similarity clusters, which is consistent with antigen-driven responses. DPC sensitization did not change how many TCRs were above 1 in 1000 frequency, and no evidence was found of alterations in global repertoire structure. Repeated subsampling changed both the strength of the expansion versus patch-test correlation and the threshold at which the correlation became significant. Alopecia, a presumed autoimmune disease, was present in all patients, so the immune response of the patients might differ from that of healthy individuals. A positive correlation was found between the number of PT1 expanded TCRs and patch test score, with significance reached at thresholds 8, 16 and 32 but not 4.

From cysteine to phenylalanine, the CDR3 is 12 amino acids long. Only CDR3 DNA is held: 36 bases, read in frame from base 1. V sheds 5 bases and J sheds 5 bases, leaving 9 bases between their ends. CDR1 and CDR2, looked up from the germline V gene, are MDHEN and SYDVKM. Per the publication, the time point label means: patch test 2, 6 weeks after DPC sensitization. The treatment or condition label of this sample denotes: therapeutic diphenylcyclopropenone sensitization with weekly scalp DPC. At every patch-test visit, the blood draw took place before the patch test was put on. Eligible patients were aged 18 to 70, diagnosed with alopecia, deemed suitable for DPC therapy, and excluded if pregnant. Unfractionated whole blood was collected in Tempus Blood RNA tubes, and total RNA was extracted from that blood.

This sample comprised whole blood, obtained in connection with sensitization to the hapten diphenylcyclopropenone (DPC). The source of this sequence is a woman between 40 and 50 years old with alopecia areata. Some clones in this sample may be carry-over from other donors' samples. The V and J genes are TRBV28 and TRBJ1-1; the D gene is perhaps TRBD1, on 5 matching bases. The bases are TGTGCCAGCAGTCGTAGGGGAACTGAAGCTTTCTTT. This encodes CASSRRGTEAFF.